This entry lists 9 T cell receptor beta chains sequenced from one sample in a study of CD8 T cells in Susac syndrome. RNA in amounts of roughly 0.5 to 1 ug was reverse transcribed with random hexamers. TCRdb re-analysed the immunoSEQ multiplex PCR reads in MiXCR, keeping a single row per CDR3 protein. The table has some 180,000 distinct CDR3 sequences, about 95% seen once; the top ten hold around 0.095%. Sequenced input: CD4+ T cells from PBMCs. The origin of the receptors is a human donor with Susac syndrome.

The rearrangement joins TRBV21-1 to TRBJ2-7; TRBD2 is taken as the D call from the table, unchecked against the DNA. TRBV21-1 is a pseudogene locus. The CDR3 runs to 16 residues. In DNA, the CDR3 is TGTGCCAGCAGCAATCGGGCGTCTAGCGGGGTGGTCGGGCAGTACTTC. Its protein product is CASSNRASSGVVGQYF.

The chain has TRBV11-2 and TRBJ2-1, with a tentative D call TRBD2 (6 bases). The V end was cut by 5 bases, the J end by 0 bases, with 14 bases between. The CDR3 covers 16 residues. Looked up from germline, CDR1 is SGHAT and CDR2 is FQNNGV. CDR3 sequence: CASSRPGVSSYNEQFF. The DNA of the CDR3 is TGTGCCAGCAGCCGCCCGGGGGTCAGCTCCTACAATGAGCAGTTCTTC.

The rearrangement joins TRBV5-1 to TRBJ2-5; 13 bases fit TRBD2. J was trimmed by 4 bases and V by 4 bases; bases with no gene match: 10. There are 17 residues in the CDR3. Looked up from germline, CDR1 is SGHRS and CDR2 is YFSETQ. CDR3 sequence: CASSLGLAGLSTETQYF. The CDR3 DNA sequence: TGCGCCAGCAGCCTGGGACTAGCGGGGTTGTCAACAGAGACCCAGTACTTC.

The rearrangement links TRBV10-2 to TRBJ2-5; no firm D call. The V end was cut by 3 bases, the J end by 5 bases, with 4 bases between. CDR1 and CDR2 (germline): WSHSY, SAAADI. CDR3 length: 11 residues. The CDR3, as DNA: TGCGCCAGCAGTGAAATGGAGACCCAGTACTTC. Amino acid sequence: CASSEMETQYF.

The V call is TRBV29-1, the J call TRBJ2-2; unclear D gene. This CDR3 spans 14 amino acids. Between the trimmed V and J ends, which lost 4 bases and 7 bases, there was a span of 16 bases. CDR1 and CDR2 (germline): SQVTM, ANQGSEA. The CDR3 DNA reads TGCAGCGTTGGTCATTCCGGCAGGCACGGGGAGCTGTTTTTT. This translates into CSVGHSGRHGELFF.

The chain links TRBV29-1 to TRBJ1-1; D is uncertain. CDR1 and CDR2 (germline): SQVTM, ANQGSEA. V was shortened by 4 bases and J by 6 bases, with 12 bases between the two germline ends. The CDR3 consists of 12 residues. The CDR3 coding sequence is TGCAGCGTTGGACCGGGTCGGGCTGAAGCTTTCTTT. As protein: CSVGPGRAEAFF.

As to this clonotype: Mismatch with germline at one junction end may stem from a read error. V and J are TRBV5-1 and TRBJ2-3; the match to TRBD1 covers 8 bases. This CDR3 has 16 amino acids. The germline gives CDR1 SGHRS, CDR2 YFSETQ. The CDR3 sequence: CASSPLTGDGTGTQYF. The DNA of the CDR3 is TGCGCCAGCAGCCCGCTGACAGGGGATGGCACAGGTACGCAGTATTTT.

The rearrangement joins TRBV6-1 to TRBJ2-4; 13 bases fit TRBD2. V was clipped by 4 bases and J by 8 bases; unmatched bases: 8. The CDR3 loop spans 16 amino acids. Germline V gene data show CDR1 as MNHNS and CDR2 as SASEGT. The CDR3 loop is CASSVTSGGAIYIQYF. The CDR3 nucleotides are TGTGCCAGCAGTGTTACTAGCGGGGGGGCCATCTACATTCAGTACTTC.

V gene TRBV11-2 combines with J gene TRBJ2-7; D is uncertain. Between the trimmed V and J ends, which lost 2 bases and 2 bases, there was a span of 7 bases. The CDR3 consists of 13 residues. Germline V CDR1 and CDR2: SGHAT, FQNNGV. The CDR3 coding sequence is TGTGCCAGCAGCTTATCCCCCCCCTACGAGCAGTACTTC. Its protein is CASSLSPPYEQYF. Variable domain in full (rest from reference TRBV11-2 and TRBJ2-7): EAGVAQSPRYKIIEKRQSVAFWCNPISGHATLYWYQQILGQGPKLLIQFQNNGVVDDSQLPKDRFSAERLKGVDSTLKIQPAKLEDSAVYLCASSLSPPYEQYFGPGTRLTVT.